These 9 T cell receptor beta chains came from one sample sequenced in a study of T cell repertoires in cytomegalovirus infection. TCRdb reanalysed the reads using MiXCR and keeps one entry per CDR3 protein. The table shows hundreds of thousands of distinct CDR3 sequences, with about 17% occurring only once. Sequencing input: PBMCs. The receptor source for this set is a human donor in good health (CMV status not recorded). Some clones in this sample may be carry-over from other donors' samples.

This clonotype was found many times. The CDR3, as DNA: TGTGCCAGCTCCTGGACAGGGTCGTGGGAGCAGTTCTTC. Residues: CASSWTGSWEQFF. The J gene is TRBJ2-1, the V gene TRBV7-2, with 8 bases matching TRBD1. V dropped 8 bases and J dropped 10; count of bases not matched to a gene: 10. Looked up from germline, CDR1 is SGHTA and CDR2 is FQGNSA. The CDR3 is 13 residues long.

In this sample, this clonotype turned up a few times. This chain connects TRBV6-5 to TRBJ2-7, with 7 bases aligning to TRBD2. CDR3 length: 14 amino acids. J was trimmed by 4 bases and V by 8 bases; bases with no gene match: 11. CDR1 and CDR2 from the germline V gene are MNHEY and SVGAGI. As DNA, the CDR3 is TGTGCCAGCGCTGGCGGGAGAATGCCTTACGAGCAGTACTTC. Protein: CASAGGRMPYEQYF.

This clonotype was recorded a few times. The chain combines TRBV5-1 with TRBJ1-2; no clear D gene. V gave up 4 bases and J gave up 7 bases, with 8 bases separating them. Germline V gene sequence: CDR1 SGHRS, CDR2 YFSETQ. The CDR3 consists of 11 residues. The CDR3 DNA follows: TGCGCCAGCAGCAGGGAGGGTGGCTACACCTTC. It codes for CASSREGGYTF.

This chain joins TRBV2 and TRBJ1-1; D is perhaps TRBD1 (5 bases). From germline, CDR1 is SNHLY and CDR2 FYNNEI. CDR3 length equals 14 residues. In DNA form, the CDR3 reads TGTACCTCCTCGCCGGGGGAACCGAACACTGAAGCTTTCTTT. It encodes CTSSPGEPNTEAFF.

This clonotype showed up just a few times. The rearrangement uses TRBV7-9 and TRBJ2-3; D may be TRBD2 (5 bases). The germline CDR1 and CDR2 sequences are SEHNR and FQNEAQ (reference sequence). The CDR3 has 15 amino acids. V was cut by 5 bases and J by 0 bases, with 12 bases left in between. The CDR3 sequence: CASSPRTASTDTQYF. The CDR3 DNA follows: TGTGCCAGCAGCCCCAGGACTGCTAGCACAGATACGCAGTATTTT.

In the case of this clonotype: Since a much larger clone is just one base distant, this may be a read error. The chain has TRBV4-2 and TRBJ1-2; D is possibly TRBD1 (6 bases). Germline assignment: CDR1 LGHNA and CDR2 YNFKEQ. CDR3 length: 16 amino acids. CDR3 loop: CTSSQASSGVNYGYTF. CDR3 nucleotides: TGTACCAGCAGCCAAGCTAGCTCAGGGGTAAACTATGGCTACACCTTC.

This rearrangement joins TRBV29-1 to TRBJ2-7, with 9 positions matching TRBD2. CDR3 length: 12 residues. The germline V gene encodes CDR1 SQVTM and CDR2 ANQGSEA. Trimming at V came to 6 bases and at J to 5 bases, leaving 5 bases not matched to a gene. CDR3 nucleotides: TGCAGCGTGACGCGGGGGGGGGACGAGCAGTACTTC. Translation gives CSVTRGGDEQYF.

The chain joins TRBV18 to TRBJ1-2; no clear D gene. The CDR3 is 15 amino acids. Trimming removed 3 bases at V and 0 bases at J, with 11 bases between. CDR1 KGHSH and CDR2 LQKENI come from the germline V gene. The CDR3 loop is CASSPLEETNYGYTF. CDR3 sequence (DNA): TGTGCCAGCTCACCGTTAGAGGAGACTAACTATGGCTACACCTTC.

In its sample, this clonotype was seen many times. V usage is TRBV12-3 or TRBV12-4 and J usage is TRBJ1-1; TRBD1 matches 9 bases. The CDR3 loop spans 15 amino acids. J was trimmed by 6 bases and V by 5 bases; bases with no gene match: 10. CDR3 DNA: TGTGCCAGCAGTCCTCAACAGGGGGCGGGCGCTGAAGCTTTCTTT. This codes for CASSPQQGAGAEAFF.